Each of the 8 T cell receptor beta chains below was sequenced from the same sample in a study of blood T cell repertoires in COVID-19 (TCRdb year 2020). Library prep was done by the immunoSEQ multiplex PCR assay. This immuneACCESS table, as held by TCRdb, lists in-frame sequences with V and J called but not all clones. Of the missing ones, under half trace to an unresolved V gene in checked studies; the others have no known cause. The sample table contains under 100,000 clones; only one count was recorded for approximately 75% of them. The top ten clones comprise 10% to 15% of the sample. The material sequenced was peripheral blood. These receptors originate from a human donor in a cohort sampled during active COVID-19.

This clone was counted a few times. The rearrangement joins TRBV5-1 to TRBJ2-5; D might be TRBD2 (6 bases). The ends were cut back, 0 bases at V and 5 bases at J, with 11 bases in the middle. Germline CDR1 is SGHRS and CDR2 is YFSETQ. The CDR3 sequence is 14 residues long. In nucleotides, the CDR3 is TGCGCCAGCAGCTTGGCCGGGGCGGGGGAGACCCAGTACTTC. It is translated as CASSLAGAGETQYF.

The chain employs TRBV9 and TRBJ1-1, with D perhaps TRBD1 (6 bases). The ends were cut back, 4 bases at V and 1 base at J, with 17 bases in the middle. Germline V gives CDR1 SGDLS, CDR2 YYNGEE. The CDR3 contains 16 residues. The CDR3 DNA reads TGTGCCAGCAGCCCCAGGGGCTTAGCTCCGAACACTGAAGCTTTCTTT. It yields the protein CASSPRGLAPNTEAFF.

This clone was counted only a few times. The chain couples TRBV5-5 to TRBJ1-2; no definite D call. V lost 5 bases to trimming and J lost 4 bases, with 15 bases between them. This CDR3 is 14 amino acids long. Looked up from germline, CDR1 is SGHKS and CDR2 is YYEKEE (reference sequence). DNA of the CDR3: TGTGCCAGCAGACCCGACACGGGAATCTATGGCTACACCTTC. Amino acid sequence: CASRPDTGIYGYTF.

The V gene is TRBV6-2 or TRBV6-3, the J gene TRBJ1-5; D ambiguous. V lost 4 bases and J 2 bases, leaving 15 bases between the germline ends. Looked up from germline, CDR1 is MNHEY and CDR2 is SVGEGT. This CDR3 has 16 amino acids. The CDR3 sequence: CASSSHDGGGNQPQHF. CDR3 bases: TGTGCCAGCAGTTCCCACGACGGAGGTGGCAATCAGCCCCAGCATTTT.

The chain recombines TRBV6-5 with TRBJ1-1, with D possibly TRBD1 on 6 matching bases. The germline V gene encodes CDR1 MNHEY and CDR2 SVGAGI. The CDR3 sequence is 12 residues long. V lost 6 bases and J 1 base, leaving 6 bases between the germline ends. DNA of the CDR3: TGTGCCAGCAGGACAGGGAACACTGAAGCTTTCTTT. It is translated as CASRTGNTEAFF.

V usage is TRBV5-6 and J usage is TRBJ1-2, with a possible D match to TRBD1 (6 bases). Trimming stripped 1 base from V and 4 bases from J, with 11 bases between. This CDR3 has 14 amino acids. Germline CDR1 and CDR2: SGHDT and YYEEEE. DNA of the CDR3: TGTGCCAGCAGCTTGAGACAGGCCGGCTATGGCTACACCTTC. It codes for CASSLRQAGYGYTF.

This clone was seen a few times. This rearrangement joins TRBV14 to TRBJ1-2; 9 nucleotides line up with TRBD1. The junction had 3 bases not matched to a gene; V was cut back by 3 bases and J by 4 bases. The CDR3 has 14 amino acids. The germline CDR1 and CDR2 sequences are SGHDN and FVKESK. CDR3 coding DNA: TGTGCCAGCAGCCACGGGACAGGGATCTATGGCTACACCTTC. The encoded protein is CASSHGTGIYGYTF.

This chain connects TRBV28 to TRBJ2-5; D possibly corresponds to TRBD2 (6 bases). V lost 2 bases to trimming and J lost 3 bases, with 13 bases between them. The CDR3 spans 15 residues. Germline lookup yields CDR1 MDHEN and CDR2 SYDVKM. The CDR3 is CASSLEEEGKETQYF. The CDR3 coding sequence is TGTGCCAGCAGTTTAGAGGAGGAGGGTAAAGAGACCCAGTACTTC.